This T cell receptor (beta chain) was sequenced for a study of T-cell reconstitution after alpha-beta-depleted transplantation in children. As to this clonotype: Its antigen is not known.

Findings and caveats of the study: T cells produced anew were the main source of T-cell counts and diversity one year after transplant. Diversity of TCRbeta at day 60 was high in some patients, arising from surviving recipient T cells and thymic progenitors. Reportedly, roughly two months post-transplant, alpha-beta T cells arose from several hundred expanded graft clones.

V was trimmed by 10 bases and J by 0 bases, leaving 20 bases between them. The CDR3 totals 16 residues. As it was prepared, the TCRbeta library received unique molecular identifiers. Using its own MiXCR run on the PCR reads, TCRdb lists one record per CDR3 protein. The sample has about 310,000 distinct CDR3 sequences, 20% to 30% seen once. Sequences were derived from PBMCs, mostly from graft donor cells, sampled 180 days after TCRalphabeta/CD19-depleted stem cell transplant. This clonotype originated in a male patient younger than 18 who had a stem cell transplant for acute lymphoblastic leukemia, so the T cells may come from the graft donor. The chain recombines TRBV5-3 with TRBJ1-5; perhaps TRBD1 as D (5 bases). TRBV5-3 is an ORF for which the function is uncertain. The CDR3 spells CAQVQGFPHSNQPQHF. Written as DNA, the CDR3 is TGTGCCCAGGTCCAGGGTTTCCCCCATAGCAATCAGCCCCAGCATTTT.